The clone carrying this T cell receptor (beta chain) was observed once. This sample was taken from a study of blood T cell repertoires in COVID-19. Original methodology: Cell counts per sample came from amplifying reference gene primers. The data were produced by immunoSEQ multiplex PCR, yet TCRdb's version contains in-frame clones alone and is incomplete. The V and J calls and clone size come from that table; D and trimming were worked out from the DNA. The sample carries over 200,000 clones, about 88% recorded once. Per germline, CDR1 SGDLS and CDR2 YYNGEE. Trimming cost V 4 bases and J 4 bases, with 11 bases left between them. The CDR3 extends over 13 amino acids.

This sequence originates from an older woman with acute or convalescent COVID-19. The chain joins TRBV9 to TRBJ2-5; D is uncertain. Sequences were obtained from peripheral blood. This CDR3 is CASSFSRGETQYF. DNA for the CDR3: TGTGCCAGCAGCTTTTCGAGAGGAGAGACCCAGTACTTC.